This TCR beta chain was observed in a study of blood T cells in healthy people across ages. The study's findings and limits: Long-lived donors had more naive CD4+ cells and higher diversity than aged donors.

Isolation recovered at least 6.5 million PBMCs from every sample. A second 7 to 11 cycle PCR used barcoded and J-beta primers. One entry per CDR3 protein, called by TCRdb with MiXCR from the 5' RACE reads. The table lists around 670,000 distinct CDR3 sequences, about 30% of them singletons. This clonotype was counted between two and nine times. Its antigen remains unknown. The sequenced sample consisted of blood. This TCR came from a woman aged 80 or over in good health.

CDR3 protein: CASSQRLASIYEQYF. CDR3 coding DNA: TGTGCCAGCAGCCAAAGACTAGCGTCCATCTACGAGCAGTACTTC. This rearrangement joins TRBV3-1 to TRBJ2-7; 8 bases are a match to TRBD2. This CDR3 contains 15 residues. Germline assignment: CDR1 LGHDT and CDR2 YNNKEL (reference sequence). The ends lost 2 bases at V and 3 bases at J; junction bases unmatched: 6.